The entry below gives a single T cell receptor (beta chain) sequence along with its context. Trimming cost V 0 bases and J 5 bases; bases outside gene matches: 9. The CDR3 is 18 amino acids. CDR1 is SGHTS and CDR2 is YDEGEE in the germline V gene. The record originates from a study of blood T cell repertoires in COVID-19. Study details: Some COVID-19 samples were acute and others convalescent; all came from the United States, Italy and Spain.

TCRdb's copy holds only in-frame clones and misses some; the assay was immunoSEQ multiplex PCR. The sample includes fewer than 95,000 clones, 70% to 90% of them seen just once. The chain employs TRBV5-8 and TRBJ2-5, with 14 bases matching TRBD2. The sequencing input was peripheral blood. This TCR was sampled from a man between 60 and 75 years old with acute or convalescent COVID-19. The CDR3 is CASSLARGLAGEDETQYF. For the CDR3, the DNA is TGTGCCAGCAGCTTGGCCAGGGGACTAGCGGGAGAGGATGAGACCCAGTACTTC.